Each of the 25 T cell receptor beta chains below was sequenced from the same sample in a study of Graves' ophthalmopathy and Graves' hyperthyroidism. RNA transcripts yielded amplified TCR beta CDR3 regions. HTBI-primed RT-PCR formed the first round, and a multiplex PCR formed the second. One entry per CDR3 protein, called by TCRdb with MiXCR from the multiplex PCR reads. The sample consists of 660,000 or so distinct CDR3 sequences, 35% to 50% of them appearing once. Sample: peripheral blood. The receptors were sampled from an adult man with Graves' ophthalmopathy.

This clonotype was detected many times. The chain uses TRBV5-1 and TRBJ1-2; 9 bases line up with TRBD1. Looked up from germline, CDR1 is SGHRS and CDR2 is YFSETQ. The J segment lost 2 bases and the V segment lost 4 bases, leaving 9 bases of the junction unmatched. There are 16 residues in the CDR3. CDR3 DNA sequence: TGCGCCAGCAGCCTTACCCGGGACAGGGACAACTATGGCTACACCTTC. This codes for CASSLTRDRDNYGYTF.

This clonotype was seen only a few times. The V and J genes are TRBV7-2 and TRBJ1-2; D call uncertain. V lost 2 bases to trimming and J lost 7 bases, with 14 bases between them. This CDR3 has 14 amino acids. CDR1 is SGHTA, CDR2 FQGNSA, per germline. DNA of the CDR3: TGTGCCAGCAGCTTAAGACTCACAGAGGGTGGCTACACCTTC. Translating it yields CASSLRLTEGGYTF.

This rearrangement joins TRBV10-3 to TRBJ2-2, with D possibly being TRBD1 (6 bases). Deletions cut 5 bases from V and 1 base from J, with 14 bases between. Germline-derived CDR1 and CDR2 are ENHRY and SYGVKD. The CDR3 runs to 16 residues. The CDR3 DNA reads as TGTGCCATCAGTTCACCCCGGACAGTGAACACCGGGGAGCTGTTTTTT. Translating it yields CAISSPRTVNTGELFF.

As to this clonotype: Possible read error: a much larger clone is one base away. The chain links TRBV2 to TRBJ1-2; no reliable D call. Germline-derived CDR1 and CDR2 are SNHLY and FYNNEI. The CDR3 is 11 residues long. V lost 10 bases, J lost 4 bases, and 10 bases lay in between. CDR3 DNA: TGTGCCACCGGACTCCCCTATGGCTACACCTTC. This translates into CATGLPYGYTF.

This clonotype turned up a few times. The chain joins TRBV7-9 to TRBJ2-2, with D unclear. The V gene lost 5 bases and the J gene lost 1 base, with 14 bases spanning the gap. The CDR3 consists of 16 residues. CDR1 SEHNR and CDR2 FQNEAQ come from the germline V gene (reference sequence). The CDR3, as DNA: TGTGCCAGCAGCCCCGACCGCATAAGGAACACCGGGGAGCTGTTTTTT. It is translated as CASSPDRIRNTGELFF.

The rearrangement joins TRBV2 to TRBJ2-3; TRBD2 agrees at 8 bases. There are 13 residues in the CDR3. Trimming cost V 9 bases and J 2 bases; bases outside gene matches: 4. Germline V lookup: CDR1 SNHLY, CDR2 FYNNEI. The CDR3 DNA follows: TGTGCCAGATCAGCGGGGGACACAGATACGCAGTATTTT. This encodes CARSAGDTDTQYF.

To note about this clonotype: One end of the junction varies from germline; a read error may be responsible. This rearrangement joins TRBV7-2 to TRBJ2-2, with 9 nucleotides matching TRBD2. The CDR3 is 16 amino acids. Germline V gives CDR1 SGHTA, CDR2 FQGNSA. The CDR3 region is CASSGASGMNTGELYF. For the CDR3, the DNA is TGTGCCAGCAGCGGGGCTAGCGGGATGAACACCGGGGAGCTGTACTTC. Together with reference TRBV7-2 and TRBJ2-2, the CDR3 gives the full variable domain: GAGVSQSPSNKVTEKGKDVELRCDPISGHTALYWYRQSLGQGLEFLIYFQGNSAPDKSGLPSDRFSAERTGGSVSTLTIQRTQQEDSAVYLCASSGASGMNTGELYFGEGSRLTVL.

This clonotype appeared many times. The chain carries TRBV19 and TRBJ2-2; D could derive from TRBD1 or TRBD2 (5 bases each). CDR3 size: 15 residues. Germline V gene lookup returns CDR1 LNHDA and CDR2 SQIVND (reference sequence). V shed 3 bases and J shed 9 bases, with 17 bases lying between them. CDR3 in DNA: TGTGCCAGTAGTATGGACGGGACGAGAGCCAGGGAGCTGTTTTTT. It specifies CASSMDGTRARELFF.

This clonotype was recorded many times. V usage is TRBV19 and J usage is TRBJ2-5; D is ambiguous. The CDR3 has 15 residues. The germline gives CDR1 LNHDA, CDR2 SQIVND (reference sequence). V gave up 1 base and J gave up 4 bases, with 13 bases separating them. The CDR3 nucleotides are TGTGCCAGTAGTATAGGTCTAGGTCGCGGAGAGACCCAGTACTTC. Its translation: CASSIGLGRGETQYF.

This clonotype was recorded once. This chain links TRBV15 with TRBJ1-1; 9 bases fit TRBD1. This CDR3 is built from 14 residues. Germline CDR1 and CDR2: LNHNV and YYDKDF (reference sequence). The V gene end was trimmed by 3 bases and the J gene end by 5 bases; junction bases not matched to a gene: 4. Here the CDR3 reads CATSSSGQGTEAFF. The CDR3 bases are TGTGCCACCAGCAGCTCCGGACAGGGGACTGAAGCTTTCTTT.

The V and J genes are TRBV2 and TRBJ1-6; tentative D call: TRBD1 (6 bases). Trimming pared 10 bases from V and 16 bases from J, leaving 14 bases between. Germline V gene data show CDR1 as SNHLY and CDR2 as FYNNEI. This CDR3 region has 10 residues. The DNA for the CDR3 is TGTGCCACGTCGGGGGCTAATCTCCACTTT. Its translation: CATSGANLHF.

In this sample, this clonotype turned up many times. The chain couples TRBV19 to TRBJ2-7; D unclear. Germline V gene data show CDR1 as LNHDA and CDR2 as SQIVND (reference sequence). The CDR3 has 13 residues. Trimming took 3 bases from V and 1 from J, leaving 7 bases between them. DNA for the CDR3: TGTGCCAGTAGTATGCGAAGGTCCTACGAGCAGTACTTC. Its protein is CASSMRRSYEQYF.

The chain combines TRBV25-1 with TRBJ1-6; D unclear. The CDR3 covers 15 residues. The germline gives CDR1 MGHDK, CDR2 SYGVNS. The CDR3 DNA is TGTGCTAGAGATCGAGGAGGGAAAGCTCGATCACCCCTCCACTTT. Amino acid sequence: CARDRGGKARSPLHF.

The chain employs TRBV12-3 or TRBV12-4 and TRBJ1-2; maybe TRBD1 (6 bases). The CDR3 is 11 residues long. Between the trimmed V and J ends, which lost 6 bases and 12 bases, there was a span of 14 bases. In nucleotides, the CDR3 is TGTGCCAGCAGGGACAGCTCTGGAAACACCTTC. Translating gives CASRDSSGNTF.

This CDR3 reads CASSHPQGGLAEQYF. The DNA of the CDR3 is TGTGCCAGCAGTCATCCTCAGGGTGGCCTCGCCGAGCAGTACTTC. The chain recombines TRBV11-2 with TRBJ2-7; weak D call: TRBD1 (5 bases). CDR1 SGHAT and CDR2 FQNNGV come from the germline V gene. The CDR3 has 15 residues. The V and J ends lost 6 bases and 6 bases respectively, with 21 bases between them.

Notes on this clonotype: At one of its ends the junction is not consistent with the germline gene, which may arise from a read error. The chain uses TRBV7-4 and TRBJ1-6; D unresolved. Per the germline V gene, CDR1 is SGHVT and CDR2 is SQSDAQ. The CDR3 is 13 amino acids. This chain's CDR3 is CASSQYWNSPLHF. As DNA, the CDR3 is TGCGCCAGCAGCCAGTACTGGAATTCACCCCTCCACTTT.

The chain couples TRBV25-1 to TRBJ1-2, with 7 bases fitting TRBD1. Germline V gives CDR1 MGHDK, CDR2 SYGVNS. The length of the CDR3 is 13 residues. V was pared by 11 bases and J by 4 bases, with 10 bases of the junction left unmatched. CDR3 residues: CAWSVGQAYGYTF. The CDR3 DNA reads TGTGCCTGGAGTGTCGGACAGGCCTATGGCTACACCTTC.

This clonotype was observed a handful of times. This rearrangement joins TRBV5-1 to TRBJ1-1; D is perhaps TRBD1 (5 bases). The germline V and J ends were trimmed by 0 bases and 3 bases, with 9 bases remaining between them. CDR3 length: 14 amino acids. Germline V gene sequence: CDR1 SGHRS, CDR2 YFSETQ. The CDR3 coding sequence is TGCGCCAGCAGCTTGGGACGGGACGACACTGAAGCTTTCTTT. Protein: CASSLGRDDTEAFF.

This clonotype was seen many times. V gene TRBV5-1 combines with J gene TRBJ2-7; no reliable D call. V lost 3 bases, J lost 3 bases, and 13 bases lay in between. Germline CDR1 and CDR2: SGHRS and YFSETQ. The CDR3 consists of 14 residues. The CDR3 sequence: CASSWAGRNYEQYF. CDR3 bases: TGCGCCAGCAGCTGGGCCGGACGGAACTACGAGCAGTACTTC.

In DNA form, the CDR3 reads TGCGCCAGCAGTGGACCGAAGGACCGAACTATAAGTCAAGAGACCCAGTACTTC. Translation: CASSGPKDRTISQETQYF. The chain employs TRBV10-2 and TRBJ2-5; no clear D gene. V lost 4 bases to trimming and J lost 2 bases, with 23 bases between them. Germline V gene sequence: CDR1 WSHSY, CDR2 SAAADI. CDR3 length: 18 amino acids.

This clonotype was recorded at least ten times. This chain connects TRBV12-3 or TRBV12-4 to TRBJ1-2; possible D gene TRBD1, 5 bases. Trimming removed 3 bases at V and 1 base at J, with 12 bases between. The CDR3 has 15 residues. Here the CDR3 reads CASSLFDQGNYGYTF. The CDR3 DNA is TGTGCCAGCAGTTTGTTCGACCAGGGTAACTATGGCTACACCTTC.

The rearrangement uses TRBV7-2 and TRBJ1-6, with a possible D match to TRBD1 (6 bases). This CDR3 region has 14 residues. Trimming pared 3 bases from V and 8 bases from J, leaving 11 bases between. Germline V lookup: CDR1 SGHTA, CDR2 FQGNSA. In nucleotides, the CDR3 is TGTGCCAGCAGCTTCGCAGGGGAGGATTCACCCCTCCACTTT. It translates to CASSFAGEDSPLHF.

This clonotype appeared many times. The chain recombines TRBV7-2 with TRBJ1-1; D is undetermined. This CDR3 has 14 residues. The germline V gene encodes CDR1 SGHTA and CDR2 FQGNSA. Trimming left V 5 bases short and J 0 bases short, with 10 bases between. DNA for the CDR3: TGTGCCAGCAGCCACGACACGGTGAACACTGAAGCTTTCTTT. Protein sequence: CASSHDTVNTEAFF.

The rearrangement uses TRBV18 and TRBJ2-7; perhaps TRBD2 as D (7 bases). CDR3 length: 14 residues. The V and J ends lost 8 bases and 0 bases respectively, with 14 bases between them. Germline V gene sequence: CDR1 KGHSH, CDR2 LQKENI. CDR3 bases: TGTGCCAGCACTCGGGGGGCGAGCTCCTACGAGCAGTACTTC. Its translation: CASTRGASSYEQYF.

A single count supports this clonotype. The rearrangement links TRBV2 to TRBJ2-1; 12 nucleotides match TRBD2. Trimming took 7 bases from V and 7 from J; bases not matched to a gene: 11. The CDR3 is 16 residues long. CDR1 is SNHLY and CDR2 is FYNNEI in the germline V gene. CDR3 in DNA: TGTGCCAGCACTCGTTGGGGGACTAGCGGGTTTAATGAGCAGTTCTTC. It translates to CASTRWGTSGFNEQFF.